This T cell receptor (beta chain) was documented in a study of identical twins. The study, taken as a whole, reports: Twins showed weaker excess sharing in their beta out-of-frame sequences.

All donors were healthy Caucasians. MiXCR, applied by TCRdb to the 5' RACE reads, yields one record per CDR3 protein. The sample holds roughly 710,000 distinct CDR3 sequences, around 6.1% seen once. A word on this clonotype: The antigen is undetermined. The junction differs from germline at one of its ends, possibly a read error.

The sequence was collected from a man aged 18 to 29 in good health. The sample consisted of naive T cells sorted from blood.

This CDR3 reads CASSYDGTDTRYF. In DNA, the CDR3 is TGCGCCAGCAGCTATGATGGCACAGATACGCGGTATTTT. The chain uses TRBV5-1 and TRBJ2-3; no clear D gene. CDR3 length: 13 residues. The germline CDR1 and CDR2 sequences are SGHRS and YFSETQ.